This T cell receptor beta chain was recovered during a study of Tregs in tolerant kidney transplant recipients (dated by TCRdb to between 2018 and 2020). Context from the whole study: The transplants used related donors along with nonmyeloablative bone marrow transplantation, and in the human trials mixed chimerism was transient. Before combined kidney and bone marrow transplantation, this study identified donor-specific regulatory T cells using TCRbeta sequencing and then followed those same cells after transplant. What the research found in general, with its limitations: Expanding Tregs with activated donor B cells appeared to identify the most biologically relevant and donor-specific TCRbeta repertoire. Biological reproducibility was not directly assessed, although technical replication error appeared to be minimal. The study was constrained by small patient numbers, and validation of the findings is required in larger populations and under other immunosuppression protocols. In tolerant patients, donor-specific Tregs expanded more than Tregs overall, which suggests antigen-driven rather than nonspecific expansion. Because the PCR primers were changed over time for some patients, nucleotide-level comparison could not be performed across the samples from those patients.

On this clone: No antigen is known for it. Base-call qualities are not available, and no considerably larger clone is one nucleotide away.

For TCRbeta CDR3 sequencing, genomic DNA from the sorted cells was extracted using the QIAGEN DNeasy Blood and Tissue Kit. High-throughput TCRbeta CDR3 sequencing, which included PCR amplification with bias correction and internal controls, was done commercially through immunoSEQ. The authors' analysis ran thus. Unique productive TCRbeta sequences were defined by CDR3 nucleotide sequence when primers matched and otherwise by CDR3 amino acid sequence together with Vbeta and Jbeta genes. To correct for sorting error, sequences found in more than one sorted population at a frequency ratio of 2:1 or less were discarded, and the remaining shared sequences were assigned to the population with the higher frequency. Donor-reactive sequences were defined as at least 5-fold expanded in CFSE-low cells versus unstimulated cells, with frequency of at least 0.01% in CFSE-low cells. Repertoire divergence was quantified by Jensen-Shannon divergence calculated from the top 100 TCRbeta sequences ranked by frequency. For samples with multiple sequencing runs, sorting error was corrected separately for each run before the runs were pooled. Imported from immuneACCESS, the table was reduced by TCRdb to in-frame sequences with V and J called. These copies leave out some clones; in studies compared against another copy, an unresolved V gene accounts for under half, and the cause of the remainder is not known. That table is the source of V, J and clone size, and D and trimming were worked out from the DNA. This sample has 55,000 to 80,000 clones in its table, and 95% to 98% of those were observed once. Clones ranked in the top ten supply 0.34% of the sample.

Reading the label with the study, this specimen's time point is: blood sample drawn before combined kidney and bone marrow transplant. Thawed PBMCs were FACS-sorted into unstimulated Tregs (CD4+CD25+CD127-), CD4+ non-Tregs (CD4+CD25-), CD4 cells and CD8 cells. Prior to Treg sorting, thawed PBMCs were rested overnight with 200 to 250 IU/ml IL-2 at 37 degrees C. Patients were several combined kidney and bone marrow transplant recipients from the ITN036ST trial, and only these trial subjects had samples available. Healthy control blood was separated into PBMCs by Ficoll density gradient and cryopreserved, and patient PBMCs were collected both before and after transplant. CDR1 and CDR2 (DFQATT, SNEGSKA) derive from the germline V gene (reference sequence). V loses 6 bases of germline sequence and J loses 3 bases, and the interval between the two ends is 9 bases. The CDR3 holds 11 amino acids from the cysteine to the phenylalanine. Here the CDR3 DNA is all that survives: 33 bases in frame from base 1.

The receptor comes from a human donor who received a combined kidney and bone marrow transplant. Here the chain combines TRBV20-1 and TRBJ2-7; TRBD1 could be the D gene, as 5 bases match. The sequencing used Tregs from blood, collected before the transplant. The sequenced DNA: TGCAGTGCACCTAGGGGCTACGAGCAGTACTTC. Translated, this gives CSAPRGYEQYF.